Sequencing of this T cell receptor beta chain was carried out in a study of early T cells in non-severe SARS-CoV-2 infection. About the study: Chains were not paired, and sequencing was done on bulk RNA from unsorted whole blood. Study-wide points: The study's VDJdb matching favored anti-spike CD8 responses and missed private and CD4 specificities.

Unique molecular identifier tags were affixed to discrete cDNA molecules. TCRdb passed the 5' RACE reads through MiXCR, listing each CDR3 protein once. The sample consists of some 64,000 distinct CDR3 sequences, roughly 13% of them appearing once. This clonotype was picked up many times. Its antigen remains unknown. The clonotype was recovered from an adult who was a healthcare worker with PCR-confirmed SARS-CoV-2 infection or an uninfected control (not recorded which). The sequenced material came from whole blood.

The CDR3, as DNA: TGTGCCACCAGCAGAGATCCCCTTCCAAATTCACCCCTCCACTTT. Encoded protein: CATSRDPLPNSPLHF. The chain combines TRBV15 with TRBJ1-6; the D is unclear. Germline lookup yields CDR1 LNHNV and CDR2 YYDKDF (reference sequence). V lost 0 bases to trimming and J lost 7 bases, with 10 bases between them. This CDR3 comprises 15 residues. Using reference TRBV15 and TRBJ1-6 for the parts outside the CDR3, the full variable domain is DAMVIQNPRYQVTQFGKPVTLSCSQTLNHNVMYWYQQKSSQAPKLLFHYYDKDFNNEADTPDNFQSRRPNTSFCFLDIRSPGLGDTAMYLCATSRDPLPNSPLHFGNGTRLTVT.